This T cell receptor beta chain was captured by sequencing in a study of technical replicates of blood from several donors. The V end lost 0 bases, the J end lost 3 bases, and 8 bases lay between the germline ends. This CDR3 is 14 amino acids long. CDR1 and CDR2 from the germline V gene are SNHLY and FYNNEI. Sequencing was performed with immunoSEQ multiplex PCR; in TCRdb, only in-frame clones are kept and a portion is missing. This sample has about 80,000 clones, with roughly 90% found just once. V is TRBV2 and J is TRBJ1-2; D is unresolved. Source material: T cells isolated from PBMCs. This clonotype was sampled from a human donor in good health. The CDR3 coding sequence is TGTGCCAGCAGTGAAGCTGCCGGGTACTATGGCTACACCTTC. This translates into CASSEAAGYYGYTF.